This T cell receptor beta chain was retrieved from a study of T cell repertoires in cytomegalovirus infection. For the study at large: CMV infection plus the matching HLA type was flagged by public TCR beta signatures.

Germline lookup yields CDR1 SGHTA and CDR2 FQGNSA. The ends were cut back, 4 bases at V and 2 bases at J, with 11 bases in the middle. The CDR3 has 14 residues. This clonotype was seen a handful of times. Its specificity is unknown. Study-level points and caveats: Cumulated frequencies of public TCR beta families served to identify carriers of CMV plus the relevant HLA.

TCRdb fed the reads into MiXCR, producing one record per CDR3 protein. The repertoire consists of 150,000 to 200,000 distinct CDR3 sequences, with 28% occurring once and the leading ten covering approximately 31%. The chain has TRBV7-2 and TRBJ1-2; the D is unclear. This TCR derives from a human donor in good health (CMV status not recorded). Some clones in this sample may be carry-over from other donors' samples. Sequenced input: PBMCs. CDR3 amino acids: CASSSRSPNYGYTF. The CDR3 coding sequence is TGTGCCAGCAGCTCACGATCCCCCAACTATGGCTACACCTTC. Drawing the rest from reference TRBV7-2 and TRBJ1-2, the complete variable domain is GAGVSQSPSNKVTEKGKDVELRCDPISGHTALYWYRQSLGQGLEFLIYFQGNSAPDKSGLPSDRFSAERTGGSVSTLTIQRTQQEDSAVYLCASSSRSPNYGYTFGSGTRLTVV.